Listed here is a single TCR beta chain. The target antigen is unknown. Germline V CDR1 and CDR2: MNHNS, SASEGT. The ends lost 3 bases at V and 4 bases at J; junction bases unmatched: 7. The CDR3 contains 15 residues. These data belong to a study of T cells in localized non-small cell lung cancer. Study-wide results and caveats: Peak T cell clonality was found in uninvolved adjacent lung, exceeding tumor. Sequencing covered just one tumor region, so heterogeneity cannot be ruled out.

Repertoires were generated with immunoSEQ multiplex PCR, while TCRdb's copy carries only in-frame clones and drops some. This sample has more than 45,000 clones; roughly 88% occur once, and the top ten carry approximately 17%. The specimen was peripheral blood mononuclear cells, collected before any cancer treatment. This chain connects TRBV6-1 to TRBJ1-2; 8 nucleotides agree with TRBD1. This sequence originates from a man aged 40 to 69 with stage III lung adenocarcinoma. CDR3 region: CASSDGQGRGYGYTF. CDR3 in DNA: TGTGCCAGCAGTGACGGACAGGGAAGGGGCTATGGCTACACCTTC.